This entry concerns a single T cell receptor beta chain. The V segment lost 3 bases and the J segment 5 bases; nucleotides outside the gene matches: 0. The CDR3 consists of 12 residues. Germline values: CDR1 LNHDA, CDR2 SQIVND (reference sequence). These data come from a study of blood T cell repertoires in COVID-19. The protocol was immunoSEQ multiplex PCR, while the TCRdb copy is restricted to in-frame clones and leaves out a portion. The sample contains 85,000 to 130,000 clones, 70% to 80% of which appear only once. The material sequenced was peripheral blood. The clonotype originates from a human donor with acute or convalescent COVID-19. The donor label of this sample is uncertain. J is TRBJ2-7 and V is TRBV19; 8 positions match TRBD2. CDR3 coding DNA: TGTGCCAGTAGTATGGGACTAGACGAGCAGTACTTC. Protein: CASSMGLDEQYF.